This is a list of T cell receptor beta chains from one sample in a study of shared clonotypes between healthy human individuals. Libraries were prepared by immunoSEQ multiplex PCR; TCRdb keeps only in-frame clonotypes and omits some of them. The data show some 470,000 clones, with 60% to 85% seen just once and over 10% held by the top ten. The sample comprised PBMCs. Every receptor here comes from a middle-aged woman in good health. Some clones in this sample may be carry-over from other donors' samples. Each CDR3 is given without its conserved first and last residue. Rows may omit the clone size; those that give it use once, few, many or a size class.

j_call clone_size v_call cdr3_aa
TRBJ2-7 . TRBV28 ASSFSGSGLYEQY
TRBJ1-1 . TRBV2 ASGQGAFRTEAF
TRBJ2-6 . TRBV10-1 ASKWGSSGANVLT
TRBJ1-5 many TRBV6-5 ASSQLLGGNQPQH
TRBJ2-7 . TRBV6-5 ASSYGQFAAYEQY
TRBJ1-2 few TRBV9 ASSATNAGVLGGYT
TRBJ2-1 . TRBV7-9 ASSLETGYYNEQF
TRBJ2-2 . TRBV5-1 ASSLGLNTGELF
TRBJ1-5 . TRBV19 ASSEGQGHQPQH
TRBJ1-1 few TRBV28 ASKPPTPALNTEAF
TRBJ1-1 few TRBV18 ASSPLAANTEAF
TRBJ2-5 . TRBV30 AWRRAGGPGRETQY
TRBJ2-7 once TRBV5-1 ASSLDPAYSSYEQY
TRBJ2-1 . TRBV28 ASSTFGTGGSEQF
TRBJ1-4 . TRBV19 ASSTPGQNEKLF
TRBJ1-3 . TRBV4-2 ASSQEGAFGSSGNTIY
TRBJ2-6 . TRBV5-1 ASSLEGYSGANVLT
TRBJ2-7 . TRBV6-1 ASSESGTGYYEQY
TRBJ1-2 few TRBV15 ATSNRDRGDYGYT
TRBJ2-2 few TRBV19 ASSSHLGQVTNTGELF
TRBJ2-2 . TRBV7-9 ASSSGAGINTGELF
TRBJ2-4 . TRBV7-9 ASSLGLDSDIQY
TRBJ2-1 . TRBV2 ASSAFGMRNEQF
TRBJ2-3 . TRBV10-3 AISETSGPDTQY
TRBJ1-1 many TRBV5-1 ASSPSEGGGEAF
TRBJ2-1 . TRBV2 ASNPGQYNEQF
TRBJ1-1 . TRBV10-3 AIRRQGGEAF
TRBJ1-5 . TRBV15 ATSSIQGPQPQH
TRBJ2-5 . TRBV18 ASSLDRGQETQY
TRBJ1-2 . TRBV4-3 ASSQVRGNYGYT
TRBJ2-7 . TRBV7-2 ASSLNPGSYEQY
TRBJ1-2 . TRBV2 ASSQGGGYT
TRBJ2-3 . TRBV7-2 ASSPWTGGDTQY
TRBJ2-7 . TRBV7-3 ASSLRPGDEQY
TRBJ2-6 once TRBV5-1 ASSFTGRSGANVLT
TRBJ1-5 . TRBV18 ASSPMGTGGNQPQH
TRBJ2-3 . TRBV5-1 ASSLERYERQLRADTQY
TRBJ2-7 . TRBV18 ASSPLRDQTSYGQY
TRBJ2-7 . TRBV10-3 AISARLTGVEQY
TRBJ2-3 . TRBV4-3 ASSRDPQGLARTQGGPDTQY
TRBJ2-5 . TRBV7-9 ASIRAAGETQY
TRBJ1-2 . TRBV28 ATQDRANYGYT
TRBJ1-4 once TRBV9 ASSVSGTEGEKLF